This TCR beta chain was profiled in a study of control samples from healthy donors and cancer patients. Some clones are missing from TCRdb's copy, which holds only in-frame ones; the method was immunoSEQ multiplex PCR. This table holds roughly 370,000 clones, approximately 90% found once. The CDR3 extends over 15 amino acids. The germline V gene has CDR1 MGHDK and CDR2 SYGVNS. Trimming removed 4 bases at V and 2 bases at J, with 12 bases between. The sequencing sample was made of PBMCs. The TCR was taken from a man between 40 and 49 years old with head and neck cancer. This chain joins TRBV25-1 and TRBJ1-3; weak D call: TRBD1 (6 bases). The chain's CDR3 is CASSGTGRPGNTIYF. CDR3 nucleotides: TGTGCCAGCAGTGGAACAGGGAGACCTGGAAACACCATATATTTT.